These 29 T cell receptor beta chains originate from one sample sequenced in a study of blood T cells in healthy people across ages. A J-beta primer mix and a sample-barcoded 5' primer were used in a second PCR of about 7 to 12 cycles. TCRdb processed the 5' RACE reads anew with MiXCR; each CDR3 protein has one entry. Among more than 650,000 distinct CDR3 sequences, 20% to 25% were seen once, and the ten largest hold around a fifth. What was sequenced was blood. Receptor source: a man in his 70s in good health.

This clonotype was counted only a few times. The V and J genes are TRBV7-8 and TRBJ2-7; D is possibly TRBD2 (5 bases). From germline, CDR1 is SGHVS and CDR2 FQNEAQ. Between the trimmed V and J ends, which lost 0 bases and 2 bases, there was a span of 5 bases. The CDR3 is made up of 13 amino acids. CDR3 nucleotides: TGTGCCAGCAGCTTAGCGGGAGCCTACGAGCAGTACGTC. This translates into CASSLAGAYEQYV.

This clonotype was counted a few times. The V and J genes are TRBV5-1 and TRBJ1-2; D remains unclear. The CDR3 consists of 13 residues. CDR1 SGHRS and CDR2 YFSETQ come from the germline V gene. V was pared by 0 bases and J by 4 bases, with 7 bases between. CDR3 coding DNA: TGCGCCAGCAGCTTGGAGACCCTCTATGGCTACACCTTC. Translated: CASSLETLYGYTF.

In its sample, this clonotype was seen a few times. The chain recombines TRBV4-2 with TRBJ1-2, with a possible D match to TRBD1 (5 bases). CDR1 and CDR2 from the germline V gene are LGHNA and YNFKEQ. The CDR3 spans 13 residues. Trimming pared 0 bases from V and 7 bases from J, leaving 9 bases between. CDR3 loop: CASSQDRRGGYTF. The DNA of the CDR3 is TGTGCCAGCAGCCAAGATCGGAGGGGTGGCTACACCTTC.

CDR3: CATTDRGVNTGELFF. CDR3 in DNA: TGTGCCACCACCGACAGGGGAGTAAACACCGGGGAGCTGTTTTTT. The V gene is TRBV6-2 or TRBV6-3, the J gene TRBJ2-2, with 8 positions matching TRBD1. Looked up from germline, CDR1 is MNHEY and CDR2 is SVGEGT. J lost 2 bases, V lost 10 bases, and 9 bases had no gene match. This CDR3 has 15 amino acids.

The genes are TRBV5-1 and TRBJ2-2; no clear D. The germline V and J ends were trimmed by 6 bases and 6 bases, with 3 bases remaining between them. This CDR3 comprises 10 residues. Germline-derived CDR1 and CDR2 are SGHRS and YFSETQ. The CDR3 spells CASKAGELFF. For the CDR3, the DNA is TGCGCCAGCAAGGCCGGGGAGCTGTTTTTT.

In its sample, this clonotype was seen a few times. The chain joins TRBV12-5 to TRBJ2-1; 7 nucleotides line up with TRBD2. Germline V CDR1 and CDR2: LGHNT, FRNRAP. The CDR3 loop spans 13 amino acids. Germline trimming cut 5 bases from V and 11 bases from J; bases unmatched to any gene: 9. Here the CDR3 DNA reads TGTGCTAGTGGTCAGCCTAGCGGACAAAAGCAGTTCTTC. Translation: CASGQPSGQKQFF.

V usage is TRBV27 and J usage is TRBJ2-7; D remains unclear. The end of the DNA aligns better with TRBJ2-1, so the J call may be wrong. The CDR3 extends over 12 amino acids. Germline-derived CDR1 and CDR2 are MNHEY and SMNVEV (reference sequence). The CDR3 nucleotides are TGTGCCAGCAAATCCACGTACAATGAGCAGTTCTTC. Translation: CASKSTYNEQFF.

This clonotype occurred a few times. J is TRBJ2-7 and V is TRBV20-1; possible D gene TRBD2, 6 bases. Per the germline V gene, CDR1 is DFQATT and CDR2 is SNEGSKA (reference sequence). The CDR3 has 15 residues. Trimming took off 0 bases at V and 4 bases at J, with 16 bases between the two ends. CDR3 coding DNA: TGCAGTGCTAGAGATGCGGGGTCGGGGGAATACGAGCAGTACTTC. Its translation: CSARDAGSGEYEQYF.

There are a few counts of this clonotype. This sequence joins TRBV11-2 and TRBJ2-4, with 9 bases aligning to TRBD1. Germline values: CDR1 SGHAT, CDR2 FQNNGV. The CDR3 sequence is 18 residues long. The V gene end was trimmed by 4 bases and the J gene end by 0 bases; junction bases not matched to a gene: 10. CDR3 bases: TGTGCCAGCAGCTCCTCGACAGGGGGGAACCTAGCCAAAAACATTCAGTACTTC. Translated: CASSSSTGGNLAKNIQYF.

This clonotype was counted a few times. The chain is built from TRBV5-5 and TRBJ1-6; unclear D gene. The germline V gene encodes CDR1 SGHKS and CDR2 YYEKEE (reference sequence). The ends were cut back, 4 bases at V and 6 bases at J, with 8 bases in the middle. The CDR3 sequence is 13 residues long. This chain's CDR3 is CASSPITNSPLHF. DNA for the CDR3: TGTGCCAGCAGCCCCATCACTAATTCACCCCTCCACTTT.

The chain has TRBV5-5 and TRBJ2-1; 12 bases line up with TRBD1. Per the germline V gene, CDR1 is SGHKS and CDR2 is YYEKEE (reference sequence). With V trimmed by 0 bases and J by 3 bases, 13 bases remained unmatched. The CDR3 is 20 residues long. The chain's CDR3 is CASSLVKRDRGLSGYNEQFF. The CDR3 nucleotides read TGTGCCAGCAGCTTGGTAAAGCGGGACAGGGGGCTGTCCGGCTACAATGAGCAGTTCTTC. The full variable domain, its missing parts supplied by reference TRBV5-5 and TRBJ2-1, is DAGVTQSPTHLIKTRGQQVTLRCSPISGHKSVSWYQQVLGQGPQFIFQYYEKEERGRGNFPDRFSARQFPNYSSELNVNALLLGDSALYLCASSLVKRDRGLSGYNEQFFGPGTRLTVL.

This clonotype was observed a handful of times. The rearrangement uses TRBV20-1 and TRBJ2-5; a possible D gene is TRBD1 (7 bases). The CDR3 is 15 residues long. V lost 5 bases, J lost 2 bases, and 18 bases lay in between. Germline loops: CDR1 DFQATT, CDR2 SNEGSKA (reference sequence). CDR3 protein: CSAPRLQGRQETQYF. The CDR3 DNA sequence: TGCAGTGCTCCAAGATTACAGGGGAGGCAAGAGACCCAGTACTTC.

This clonotype was found a few times. This chain uses TRBV14 with TRBJ1-6; D unclear. This CDR3 has 13 residues. CDR1 SGHDN and CDR2 FVKESK come from the germline V gene. Trimming took 2 bases from V and 9 from J, leaving 8 bases between them. CDR3 amino acids: CASSQLGSSPLHF. CDR3 DNA sequence: TGTGCCAGCAGCCAACTTGGGAGTTCACCCCTCCACTTT.

A few counts support this clonotype. The rearrangement uses TRBV12-3 or TRBV12-4 and TRBJ1-3, with 7 bases fitting TRBD1. This CDR3 has 15 amino acids. The V gene end was trimmed by 6 bases and the J gene end by 4 bases; junction bases not matched to a gene: 9. The CDR3 protein is CASSPDRSWGNTIYF. The DNA for the CDR3 is TGTGCCAGCAGCCCGGACAGGAGCTGGGGAAACACCATATATTTT.

The chain links TRBV7-9 to TRBJ1-4; a possible D gene is TRBD1 (6 bases). The germline V and J ends were trimmed by 5 bases and 5 bases, with 15 bases remaining between them. This CDR3 contains 15 residues. The germline gives CDR1 SEHNR, CDR2 FQNEAQ (reference sequence). CDR3 in amino acids: CASSGTGHSNEKLFF. DNA of the CDR3: TGTGCCAGCAGCGGAACAGGGCACTCCAATGAAAAACTGTTTTTT.

V is TRBV12-3 or TRBV12-4 and J is TRBJ2-2; TRBD1 matches 9 bases. The length of the CDR3 is 15 residues. Trimming took 8 bases from V and 5 from J; bases not matched to a gene: 9. CDR3 protein: CASQKGTGKTGELFF. In nucleotides, the CDR3 is TGTGCCAGCCAAAAAGGGACAGGGAAAACCGGGGAGCTGTTTTTT.

The V and J genes are TRBV28 and TRBJ2-2; 7 bases fit TRBD1. This CDR3 has 16 amino acids. Per the germline V gene, CDR1 is MDHEN and CDR2 is SYDVKM. J gave up 9 bases and V 6 bases, and 16 bases lay outside the gene matches. CDR3 residues: CASRGIPTGATWELFF. The CDR3 DNA reads as TGTGCCAGCAGAGGAATCCCCACAGGGGCTACTTGGGAGCTGTTTTTT.

This clonotype appeared a few times. The J gene is TRBJ2-1, the V gene TRBV29-1, with D possibly matching TRBD2 (7 bases). Per the germline V gene, CDR1 is SQVTM and CDR2 is ANQGSEA. There are 16 residues in the CDR3. V was trimmed by 1 base and J by 1 base, leaving 14 bases between them. The CDR3 sequence: CSVEVFGGLSYNEQFF. DNA for the CDR3: TGCAGCGTTGAAGTGTTCGGGGGGCTGTCCTACAATGAGCAGTTCTTC.

The rearrangement joins TRBV6-5 to TRBJ1-4, with a possible D match to TRBD1 (5 bases). CDR3 length: 14 residues. The germline V gene has CDR1 MNHEY and CDR2 SVGAGI. Trimming cost V 5 bases and J 8 bases, with 15 bases left between them. The CDR3 DNA reads TGTGCCAGCAGTGCAGGGAGAGGGCGGGAAAAACTGTTTTTT. Protein sequence: CASSAGRGREKLFF.

This clonotype appeared many times. The chain uses TRBV30 and TRBJ1-5; D might be TRBD1 (5 bases). V was shortened by 0 bases and J by 5 bases, with 8 bases between the two germline ends. The length of the CDR3 is 13 residues. Looked up from germline, CDR1 is GTSNPN and CDR2 is SVGIG (reference sequence). The CDR3 loop reads CAWSVLGDQPQHF. The CDR3 DNA reads as TGTGCCTGGAGTGTGCTAGGGGATCAGCCCCAGCATTTT.

Remarks on this clonotype: A single base separates this from a much larger clone, so it may be a read error. The CDR3 reads CASSDSSTDMQYF. In DNA form, the CDR3 reads TGTGCCAGCAGTGACTCTAGCACAGATATGCAGTATTTT. This chain joins TRBV6-4 and TRBJ2-3; D unclear. CDR3 length: 13 residues. Germline lookup yields CDR1 MRHNA and CDR2 SNTAGT.

V and J are TRBV5-1 and TRBJ1-1; perhaps TRBD1 as D (6 bases). The CDR3 spans 14 residues. V was pared by 4 bases and J by 2 bases, with 12 bases between. CDR1 and CDR2 from the germline V gene are SGHRS and YFSETQ. The CDR3: CASSRDNRNTEAFF. The CDR3 region has the DNA TGCGCCAGCAGCAGGGACAATCGTAACACTGAAGCTTTCTTT. The variable domain in full, with the rest retrieved from reference TRBV5-1 and TRBJ1-1, is KAGVTQTPRYLIKTRGQQVTLSCSPISGHRSVSWYQQTPGQGLQFLFEYFSETQRNKGNFPGRFSGRQFSNSRSEMNVSTLELGDSALYLCASSRDNRNTEAFFGQGTRLTVV.

The chain recombines TRBV24-1 with TRBJ2-1, with 10 bases aligning to TRBD1. Germline trimming cut 3 bases from V and 6 bases from J; bases unmatched to any gene: 7. There are 16 residues in the CDR3. CDR1 and CDR2 (germline): KGHDR, SFDVKD. The CDR3 DNA reads TGTGCCACCAGTGATGGAGGGACAGGGGTGGGCAATGAGCAGTTCTTC. This translates into CATSDGGTGVGNEQFF.

This clonotype was found once. The chain joins TRBV2 to TRBJ2-1; 8 bases are shared with TRBD2. After removal of 7 bases from V and 12 bases from J, the junction contained 26 bases not matched to a gene. From germline, CDR1 is SNHLY and CDR2 FYNNEI. The CDR3 runs to 18 residues. CDR3 nucleotides: TGTGCCAGCATTATCCGCGAATCAAGCGGGGGACCCTCTGCGGGGCAGTTCTTC. The encoded protein is CASIIRESSGGPSAGQFF. Full variable domain (remainder filled in from reference TRBV2 and TRBJ2-1): EPEVTQTPSHQVTQMGQEVILRCVPISNHLYFYWYRQILGQKVEFLVSFYNNEISEKSEIFDDQFSVERPDGSNFTLKIRSTKLEDSAMYFCASIIRESSGGPSAGQFFGPGTRLTVL.

This clonotype was found a few times. The chain joins TRBV7-8 to TRBJ2-3; the match to TRBD2 covers 7 bases. Germline CDR1 SGHVS, CDR2 FQNEAQ. Germline trimming cut 1 base from V and 0 bases from J; bases unmatched to any gene: 4. This CDR3 spans 16 amino acids. CDR3 sequence reads: CASSLGRGESTDTQYF. The DNA of the CDR3 is TGTGCCAGCAGCTTAGGTCGGGGGGAGAGCACAGATACGCAGTATTTT.

As to this clonotype: An end of the junction differs from the germline gene, which may be a read error. The V call is TRBV25-1, the J call TRBJ2-5, with D possibly being TRBD1 or TRBD2 (5 bases each). There are 10 residues in the CDR3. Germline CDR1 MGHDK, CDR2 SYGVNS. The CDR3 loop is CASREGTQHF. Here the CDR3 DNA reads TGTGCCAGCAGGGAAGGGACCCAGCACTTC.

This clonotype showed up just a few times. The chain combines TRBV27 with TRBJ1-1; 7 nucleotides agree with TRBD1. Germline CDR1 MNHEY, CDR2 SMNVEV (reference sequence). V trimming: 6 bases; J trimming: 7 bases; junction bases outside the gene matches: 8. The CDR3 is 13 amino acids. In DNA form, the CDR3 reads TGTGCCAGCAGCATGGGACAGTGGGATGAAGCTTTCTTT. This encodes CASSMGQWDEAFF.

CDR3 DNA: TGCAGTGTAAAGGGATCTGGAAACACCATATATTTT. Translating it yields CSVKGSGNTIYF. This chain uses TRBV20-1 with TRBJ1-3; no reliable D call. V lost 7 bases and J 1 base, leaving 8 bases between the germline ends. The germline CDR1 and CDR2 sequences are DFQATT and SNEGSKA (reference sequence). This CDR3 comprises 12 residues.

This clonotype showed up many times. The chain links TRBV7-7 to TRBJ2-3; D is undetermined. The V gene's germline CDR1 is SSHAT and CDR2 FNYEAQ (reference sequence). Trimming removed 2 bases at V and 3 bases at J, with 21 bases between. This CDR3 region has 18 residues. CDR3 coding DNA: TGTGCCAGCAGCTTAAGATCTCCTGGGGAAGTAGCAACAGATACGCAGTATTTT. Translating gives CASSLRSPGEVATDTQYF.